Below, 10 T cell receptor beta chains from the same sample are listed, as sequenced in a study of T-cell memory formation after mild COVID-19. MiXCR, applied by TCRdb to the 5' RACE reads, yields one record per CDR3 protein. The sample contains about 270,000 distinct CDR3 sequences, around 15% of which appear only once. What was sequenced was PBMCs or a T cell subset sorted from them (not recorded which). These receptors were collected from a man between 18 and 35 years old who had mild COVID-19 (a few samples of this study predate the infection). Cell type and time point are not known.

There are many counts of this clonotype. This chain links TRBV7-6 with TRBJ2-5; D might be TRBD1 (5 bases). Per the germline V gene, CDR1 is SGHVS and CDR2 is FNYEAQ. The germline V and J ends were trimmed by 1 base and 5 bases, with 17 bases remaining between them. There are 16 residues in the CDR3. CDR3 in DNA: TGTGCCAGCAGCTTAGTGGGGCTTCAGCCGGGCGAGACCCAGTACTTC. Translating gives CASSLVGLQPGETQYF.

The V call is TRBV7-9, the J call TRBJ2-7, with D unclear. Between the trimmed V and J ends, which lost 1 base and 0 bases, there was a span of 4 bases. The CDR3 sequence is 13 residues long. CDR1 SEHNR and CDR2 FQNEAQ come from the germline V gene (reference sequence). CDR3 in amino acids: CASSLENSYEQYF. As DNA, the CDR3 is TGTGCCAGCAGCTTAGAGAACTCCTACGAGCAGTACTTC. The whole variable domain, remainder taken from reference TRBV7-9 and TRBJ2-7, is DTGVSQNPRHKITKRGQNVTFRCDPISEHNRLYWYRQTLGQGPEFLTYFQNEAQLEKSRLLSDRFSAERPKGSFSTLEIQRTEQGDSAMYLCASSLENSYEQYFGPGTRLTVT.

V gene TRBV28 combines with J gene TRBJ1-5, with 7 bases lining up with TRBD1. Germline loops: CDR1 MDHEN, CDR2 SYDVKM. V shed 6 bases, J shed 0 bases, and the junction held 2 bases outside the gene matches. This CDR3 contains 14 residues. The CDR3, as DNA: TGTGCCAGCAGGTCAGGGGGTAGCAATCAGCCCCAGCATTTT. Amino acids: CASRSGGSNQPQHF. Full variable domain (outside the CDR3, taken from reference TRBV28 and TRBJ1-5): DVKVTQSSRYLVKRTGEKVFLECVQDMDHENMFWYRQDPGLGLRLIYFSYDVKMKEKGDIPEGYSVSREKKERFSLILESASTNQTSMYLCASRSGGSNQPQHFGDGTRLSIL.

This clonotype was picked up a small number of times. This chain joins TRBV7-9 and TRBJ2-7; no clear D. The V gene's germline CDR1 is SEHNR and CDR2 FQNEAQ (reference sequence). The CDR3 sequence is 12 residues long. Trimming cost V 5 bases and J 4 bases, with 9 bases left between them. This CDR3 is CASSRARYEQYV. The CDR3 bases are TGTGCCAGCAGCCGCGCCAGATACGAGCAGTACGTC.

This chain connects TRBV30 to TRBJ2-1, with D unresolved. Between the trimmed V and J ends, which lost 5 bases and 0 bases, there was a span of 11 bases. The CDR3 contains 14 residues. Per germline, CDR1 GTSNPN and CDR2 SVGIG (reference sequence). The CDR3 sequence is CAWARAGSYNEQFF. CDR3 DNA sequence: TGTGCCTGGGCTAGGGCAGGCTCCTACAATGAGCAGTTCTTC.

Only a few counts were recorded for this clonotype. The rearrangement uses TRBV5-1 and TRBJ2-7; a possible D gene is TRBD1 (5 bases). Germline V lookup: CDR1 SGHRS, CDR2 YFSETQ. CDR3 length: 16 amino acids. V lost 4 bases to trimming and J lost 0 bases, with 17 bases between them. The CDR3 coding sequence is TGCGCCAGCAGCCCGGGCCAGGGTCTTAGCTCCTACGAGCAGTACTTC. Encoded protein: CASSPGQGLSSYEQYF.

This clonotype has ten or more counts. The rearrangement uses TRBV5-1 and TRBJ1-5; perhaps TRBD1 as D (6 bases). The CDR3 contains 13 residues. CDR1 is SGHRS, CDR2 YFSETQ, per germline. The V end was cut by 1 base, the J end by 5 bases, with 7 bases between. The CDR3 is CASSLKGDQPQHF. The CDR3 nucleotides are TGCGCCAGCAGCTTGAAGGGGGATCAGCCCCAGCATTTT.

This clonotype was recorded a few times. This chain links TRBV6-2 or TRBV6-3 with TRBJ2-5; TRBD2 is a possible D gene (5 bases). CDR3 length: 13 amino acids. Trimming shortened V by 6 bases and J by 4 bases, and 12 bases separated the two germline ends. In germline, CDR1 is MNHEY, CDR2 SVGEGT. The CDR3 DNA sequence: TGTGCCAGCAGCTATACTAGAGGAGAGACCCAGTACTTC. It specifies CASSYTRGETQYF.

The chain employs TRBV7-9 and TRBJ2-1; unclear D gene. Trimming left V 5 bases short and J 8 bases short, with 10 bases between. The CDR3 is made up of 12 amino acids. Germline CDR1 and CDR2: SEHNR and FQNEAQ (reference sequence). Here the CDR3 reads CASSHDGDEQFF. As DNA, the CDR3 is TGTGCCAGCAGCCATGATGGCGATGAGCAGTTCTTC.

The chain combines TRBV10-3 with TRBJ2-6; possible D gene TRBD1, 6 bases. The CDR3 spans 17 residues. Germline CDR1 reads ENHRY; CDR2 reads SYGVKD. The germline V and J ends were trimmed by 5 bases and 1 base, with 15 bases remaining between them. The CDR3 is CAISNPQGRSGANVLTF. In DNA, the CDR3 is TGTGCCATCAGTAACCCACAGGGCAGGTCTGGGGCCAACGTCCTGACTTTC.